The clone carrying this TCR beta chain was counted a few times. This sample was included in a study of T-cell reconstitution after alpha-beta-depleted transplantation in children. Germline V CDR1 and CDR2: DFQATT, SNEGSKA (reference sequence). The CDR3 consists of 17 residues. V was pared by 4 bases and J by 4 bases, with 12 bases of the junction left unmatched. Unique molecular identifiers were used in preparing the TCRbeta library. One entry per CDR3 protein results from TCRdb running MiXCR on the PCR reads. This table has a few hundred thousand distinct CDR3 sequences, over 25% appearing once. This TCR was recovered from a boy younger than two with Wiskott-Aldrich syndrome, due to receive a stem cell transplant. Material: PBMCs, obtained before TCRalphabeta/CD19-depleted stem cell transplant. This chain joins TRBV20-1 and TRBJ1-5; 11 bases match TRBD1. The CDR3 sequence is CSATSLGTGGRNQPQHF. In DNA form, the CDR3 reads TGCAGTGCTACCAGCCTAGGGACAGGGGGTAGAAATCAGCCCCAGCATTTT.